The sequence of this T cell receptor (beta chain) was determined in a study of patients and donors after allogeneic stem cell transplantation. MiXCR was run by TCRdb on the RT-PCR reads, yielding one entry per CDR3 protein. This table has approximately 410,000 distinct CDR3 sequences, 16% appearing once. V lost 2 bases, J lost 0 bases, and 7 bases lay in between. The CDR3 extends over 14 amino acids. Germline-derived CDR1 and CDR2 are MNHEY and SMNVEV (reference sequence). Sequencing was performed on blood, either unsorted or a sorted T cell fraction (not recorded which). The source is a human donor who was either an allogeneic HSCT recipient or a stem cell or donor lymphocyte infusion donor (not recorded which). It is not recorded whose cells these are; they may come from a transplant donor. This chain uses TRBV27 with TRBJ1-1; D unresolved. The CDR3: CASSLNRMNTEAFF. The CDR3 DNA follows: TGTGCCAGCAGTTTAAACCGCATGAACACTGAAGCTTTCTTT.